Listed below are T cell receptor beta chains from one sample, sequenced in a study of blood T cells in healthy people across ages. TCRdb re-derived calls from the 5' RACE reads in MiXCR, one entry per CDR3 protein. This table holds 500,000 to 700,000 distinct CDR3 sequences, about 30% found once. Sequenced: blood. The receptor set was obtained from a woman aged 80 or over in good health. Both conserved end residues are part of each CDR3. D genes are given only for firm matches. Size values are once, few and many counts, or a class for expanded clones, and some rows have none.

>-|TRBV7-6|TRBJ2-5|-
TGTGCCAGCAGCTTAGACTCCGATGGAGGGCTCTGGGAGACCCAGTACTTC
CASSLDSDGGLWETQYF
>TRBD1|TRBV7-2|TRBJ1-2|-
TGTGCCAGCTGTGAACAGGGGGACTATGGCTACACCTTC
CASCEQGDYGYTF
>-|TRBV7-2|TRBJ2-3|few
TGTGCCAGCAGCCGAGCCTCGGAGCCAGATACGCAGTATTTT
CASSRASEPDTQYF
>-|TRBV5-4|TRBJ2-5|few
TGTGCCAGCAGCACATCTAGTGAGGGGTCCCTGAGGGGTGAGACCCAGTACTTC
CASSTSSEGSLRGETQYF
>-|TRBV7-3|TRBJ2-1|many
TGTGCCAGCAGCTTAGGGTGGGGCTACAATGAGCAGTTCTTC
CASSLGWGYNEQFF
>TRBD2|TRBV20-1|TRBJ2-5|many
TGCAGTGCTAGAGATCTAGCGGGGGGGCAAGAGACCCAGTACTTC
CSARDLAGGQETQYF
>-|TRBV7-2|TRBJ2-5|-
TGTGCCAGCAGCCCACAGGGACCGGGCTCGGGCGAGACCCAGTACTTC
CASSPQGPGSGETQYF
>-|TRBV20-1|TRBJ2-3|many
TGCAGTGCTGGGGACGTCCCTTTTCAGTATTTT
CSAGDVPFQYF
>-|TRBV9|TRBJ2-2|-
TGTGCCAGCAGCGCATCCGCCACCGGGGAGCTGTTTTTT
CASSASATGELFF
>TRBD2|TRBV3-1|TRBJ2-4|many
TGTGCCAGCAGCCAAGCTGGCGGGAGCATTCAGTACTTC
CASSQAGGSIQYF
>TRBD1|TRBV7-2|TRBJ2-7|once
TGTGCCAGCTGCCGCGATCTTGGGACAGCCGACGGGCAGGACTTC
CASCRDLGTADGQDF
>-|TRBV3-1|TRBJ1-3|-
TGTGCCAGCAGCCAAGCGGTATACTCTGGAAACACCATATATTTT
CASSQAVYSGNTIYF
>TRBD2|TRBV6-5|TRBJ2-7|-
TGTGCCAGCACCAGATCCCCTAGCGGGGACTCCTACGAGCAGTACTTC
CASTRSPSGDSYEQYF
>TRBD2|TRBV20-1|TRBJ2-3|many
TGCAGTGCTTCCCTAGCGGGCTTTAGCACAGATACGCAGTATTTT
CSASLAGFSTDTQYF
>-|TRBV6-2/TRBV6-3|TRBJ2-7|-
TGTGCCAGCAGGAAGGATCGGGACTCAACCTACGAGCAGTACTTC
CASRKDRDSTYEQYF
>-|TRBV27|TRBJ2-1|many
TGTGCCAGCAGTTTTTGGAGCTCCTACAATGAGCAGTTCTTC
CASSFWSSYNEQFF
>TRBD1|TRBV7-6|TRBJ1-4|-
TGTGCCAGCAGCTTAGAGGTCGGGACAGGAGGGAATGAAAAACTGTTTTTT
CASSLEVGTGGNEKLFF
>-|TRBV29-1|TRBJ1-2|many
TGCAGCGTTGAAGAAGCAGGTGAATATGGCTACACCTTC
CSVEEAGEYGYTF
>-|TRBV20-1|TRBJ1-1|-
TGCAGTGCTAGCGAGCAGGGCCACACTGAAGCTTTCTTT
CSASEQGHTEAFF
>TRBD1|TRBV4-1|TRBJ2-2|few
TGCGCCAGCAGCCCCAGACAGGGGGCGGTCACCGGGGAGCTGTTTTTT
CASSPRQGAVTGELFF
>-|TRBV6-6|TRBJ2-7|many
TGTGCCAGCAGCTCCCTTGCCTACGAGCAGTACTTC
CASSSLAYEQYF
>-|TRBV4-1|TRBJ2-7|many
TGCGCCAGCAGCCAAGTTGGGGGGCAGGGTCTGTACGAGCAGTACTTC
CASSQVGGQGLYEQYF
>TRBD2|TRBV7-9|TRBJ2-5|few
TGTGCCAGCAGTATACTAGCGGGGCAAGAGACCCAGTACTTC
CASSILAGQETQYF
>TRBD2|TRBV4-3|TRBJ2-1|many
TGCGCCAGCAGCCCCTCTAGCGGGGGGGCTAGCAATGAGCAGTTCTTC
CASSPSSGGASNEQFF
>TRBD2|TRBV20-1|TRBJ2-5|-
TGCAGTGCTAGGCATCCGGCTAGCGGGCGGGGGACCCAGTACTTC
CSARHPASGRGTQYF
>-|TRBV10-3|TRBJ2-3|many
TGTGCCATCATGGGGGATGGGGATACGCAGTATTTT
CAIMGDGDTQYF
>-|TRBV20-1|TRBJ2-7|many
TGCAGTGCAGAAGAGAGGGGTCGTGTGAGAGAGCAGTACTTC
CSAEERGRVREQYF
>TRBD2|TRBV7-2|TRBJ2-1|many
TGTGCCAGCAGCCTTGGAGTAGCGGGGGGGCAGGATGAGCAGTTCTTC
CASSLGVAGGQDEQFF
>TRBD1|TRBV6-2/TRBV6-3|TRBJ2-1|once
TGTGTCAGCAGCCCCGGGACAGGGTTCTCCAATGGGCAGTTCTTC
CVSSPGTGFSNGQFF
>TRBD2|TRBV7-6|TRBJ2-7|few
TGTGCCAGCAGCTTTAGCGGGGGAGATTACAATGAGCAGTACTTC
CASSFSGGDYNEQYF
>-|TRBV5-1|TRBJ1-1|-
TGCGCCGGCAGCCCAGGGGCCCGGGGCACTGAAGCTTTCTTT
CAGSPGARGTEAFF
>-|TRBV7-3|TRBJ1-6|few
TGTGCCAGCAGCTTAACAGGATATTCACCCCCCCACTTT
CASSLTGYSPPHF
>-|TRBV25-1|TRBJ2-5|many
TGTGCCAGCAGGCCGAGCCCTGGGACATCCGAGACCCAGTACTTC
CASRPSPGTSETQYF
>-|TRBV7-6|TRBJ2-7|many
TGTGCCAGCAGCCTTACAGGGCTCGAGCAGTACTTC
CASSLTGLEQYF
>-|TRBV3-1|TRBJ2-1|-
TGTGCCAGCAACCTAAGGGGACTGAATTACAATGAGCAGTTCTTC
CASNLRGLNYNEQFF
>-|TRBV5-1|TRBJ2-5|many
TGCGCCAGCAGCTTTTATCGCGTTGGCGGGGGCTCACAAGAGACCCAGTACTTC
CASSFYRVGGGSQETQYF